A selection of T cell receptor beta chains follows, all from one sample in a study of blood T cell repertoires in COVID-19. The method was immunoSEQ multiplex PCR; TCRdb's version includes in-frame clones alone and lacks a portion of them. The sample consists of roughly 180,000 clones, around 94% of them appearing once. The sample comprised peripheral blood. The origin of the receptors is a man in his thirties or forties with COVID-19, enrolled during active disease. The CDR3 runs from the conserved cysteine through the conserved F or W. A D gene is named only where the DNA matches it firmly. Size tells how often a clone was seen (once, few, many) or the class of an expanded clone, and some rows leave it out.

v_gene,abundance,j_gene,d_gene,CDR3aa,CDR3nt
TRBV3-1/TRBV3-2,-,TRBJ1-1,-,CASSQEFKNSNTEAFF,TGTGCCAGCAGCCAAGAATTTAAGAACTCGAACACTGAAGCTTTCTTT
TRBV11-3,-,TRBJ2-2,-,CASTIGRLHTGELFF,TGTGCCAGCACCATAGGGAGACTACATACCGGGGAGCTGTTTTTT
TRBV3-1/TRBV3-2,-,TRBJ2-3,-,CASSQMQGSTDTQYF,TGTGCCAGCAGCCAAATGCAGGGCAGTACAGATACGCAGTATTTT
TRBV19,-,TRBJ1-4,-,CASSTQYGQGEKLFF,TGTGCCAGTAGTACCCAATATGGGCAAGGCGAAAAACTGTTTTTT
TRBV6-1,-,TRBJ1-2,-,CASSEWQANGYTF,TGTGCCAGCAGTGAATGGCAGGCCAACGGCTACACCTTC
TRBV5-5,-,TRBJ1-2,TRBD1,CASSRDRGSGYTF,TGTGCCAGCAGCAGGGACAGGGGGTCGGGCTACACCTTC
TRBV7-6,many,TRBJ2-7,TRBD1,CASSLAQGGSYEQYF,TGTGCCAGCAGCTTAGCACAGGGGGGATCCTACGAGCAGTACTTC
TRBV12-5,-,TRBJ2-3,-,CASGSPNNRGGGNTDTQYF,TGTGCTAGTGGTTCCCCGAACAATCGCGGGGGCGGGAACACAGATACGCAGTATTTT
TRBV7-3,-,TRBJ2-7,-,CASSLKQSPSYEQYF,TGTGCCAGCAGCTTAAAACAGTCACCCTCGTATGAGCAGTACTTC
TRBV2,-,TRBJ2-2,-,CASRSTGHTGELFF,TGTGCCAGCAGGAGTACAGGGCACACCGGGGAGCTGTTTTTT
TRBV18,-,TRBJ2-5,-,CASSPQAQETQYF,TGTGCCAGCTCACCGCAAGCACAAGAGACCCAGTACTTC
TRBV2,-,TRBJ1-6,TRBD1,CASSAYRDSNSPLHF,TGTGCCAGCAGTGCATACCGGGACAGCAATTCACCCCTCCACTTT
TRBV19,-,TRBJ1-4,TRBD1,CASKGAGIEKLFF,TGTGCCAGTAAGGGGGCGGGAATTGAAAAACTGTTTTTT
TRBV5-4,-,TRBJ2-2,TRBD2,CASSLAGGLGAGELFF,TGTGCCAGCAGTTTAGCGGGGGGGCTTGGTGCCGGGGAGCTGTTTTTT
TRBV6-6,-,TRBJ2-5,TRBD1,CASRTDREETQYF,TGTGCCAGCAGGACCGACAGGGAAGAGACCCAGTACTTC
TRBV9,-,TRBJ2-3,-,CASSVSIGGGSDTQYF,TGTGCCAGCAGCGTTAGTATCGGGGGTGGGTCAGATACGCAGTATTTT
TRBV19,-,TRBJ1-5,-,CASSSGQRNQPQHF,TGTGCCAGTAGTTCAGGACAGAGAAATCAGCCCCAGCATTTT
TRBV4-2,-,TRBJ1-3,-,CASSQEMSRGINSGNTIYF,TGTGCCAGCAGCCAAGAAATGTCGAGGGGGATAAACTCTGGAAACACCATATATTTT
TRBV7-2,-,TRBJ1-2,TRBD1,CASSLTGTEYGYTF,TGTGCCAGCAGCTTAACCGGGACAGAATATGGCTACACCTTC
TRBV7-3,few,TRBJ2-3,-,CASSLKPPGYDTQYF,TGTGCCAGCAGCTTGAAACCGCCAGGGTACGATACGCAGTATTTT
TRBV29-1,-,TRBJ2-7,TRBD1,CSAHLTHHTSEGGGTGRYEQYF,TGCAGCGCTCACCTTACCCACCACACCTCTGAAGGGGGAGGGACAGGGAGGTACGAGCAGTACTTC
TRBV4-2,-,TRBJ2-2,TRBD2,CASSQPSGGAMGGELFF,TGTGCCAGCAGCCAACCCTCCGGGGGGGCTATGGGCGGGGAGCTGTTTTTT
TRBV5-1,once,TRBJ2-7,-,CASSSKGGRDEQYF,TGCGCCAGCAGCTCCAAAGGGGGTAGGGACGAGCAGTACTTC
TRBV19,-,TRBJ1-5,TRBD1,CASSMGTGGNQPQHF,TGTGCCAGTAGTATGGGGACAGGGGGGAATCAGCCCCAGCATTTT
TRBV29-1,-,TRBJ1-2,TRBD1,CSVTTGGDGYTF,TGCAGCGTTACGACAGGGGGCGATGGCTACACCTTC
TRBV6-5,once,TRBJ1-3,-,CASSYSFVRGNTIYF,TGTGCCAGCAGTTACTCGTTTGTCCGGGGAAACACCATATATTTT
TRBV7-9,-,TRBJ2-7,TRBD1,CASSPGQGLNEQYF,TGTGCCAGCAGCCCCGGACAGGGGTTGAACGAGCAGTACTTC
TRBV7-2,-,TRBJ1-5,TRBD1,CASSLQGVNQPQHF,TGTGCCAGCAGCTTACAGGGGGTAAATCAGCCCCAGCATTTT
TRBV3-1/TRBV3-2,-,TRBJ2-7,-,CASSQEGGARSYEQYF,TGTGCCAGCAGCCAAGAGGGGGGGGCTCGCTCCTACGAGCAGTACTTC
TRBV7-6,-,TRBJ2-5,TRBD2,CASSLGGGAQETQYF,TGTGCCAGCAGCTTAGGGGGGGGAGCTCAAGAGACCCAGTACTTC
TRBV7-9,-,TRBJ2-4,TRBD1,CASSLVGTTGVKNIQYF,TGTGCCAGCAGCTTAGTAGGGACGACAGGGGTCAAAAACATTCAGTACTTC
TRBV3-1/TRBV3-2,-,TRBJ1-2,TRBD1,CASSQDTGGYGYTF,TGTGCCAGCAGCCAAGATACAGGGGGCTATGGCTACACCTTC
TRBV11-3,-,TRBJ2-3,TRBD2,CASSLGLAGGLGDTQYF,TGTGCCAGCAGCTTGGGACTAGCGGGGGGGCTCGGAGATACGCAGTATTTT
TRBV6-5,-,TRBJ1-3,-,CASSYSEGRGDTIYF,TGTGCCAGCAGTTACTCAGAAGGTCGGGGAGACACCATATATTTT
TRBV5-1,-,TRBJ1-6,-,CASSWTTGSNSPLHF,TGCGCCAGCAGCTGGACCACAGGGAGTAATTCACCCCTCCACTTT
TRBV7-9,-,TRBJ2-3,-,CASSWRSGDTQYF,TGTGCCAGCAGCTGGAGATCGGGGGATACGCAGTATTTT
TRBV5-1,once,TRBJ2-7,-,CASSLQGSYEQYF,TGCGCCAGCAGCCTTCAGGGTAGCTACGAGCAGTACTTC
TRBV9,-,TRBJ2-2,TRBD2,CASSATRGGRWSGELFF,TGTGCCAGCAGCGCAACCCGGGGGGGGCGGTGGAGCGGGGAGCTGTTTTTT
TRBV9,-,TRBJ1-1,TRBD1,CASSVGQGDTEAFF,TGTGCCAGCAGCGTAGGACAGGGGGACACTGAAGCTTTCTTT
TRBV4-2,-,TRBJ2-5,TRBD2,CASSQDLSGGGETQYF,TGTGCCAGCAGCCAAGATCTTAGCGGGGGTGGGGAGACCCAGTACTTC
TRBV9,-,TRBJ2-2,-,CASSVAEGWGGGELFF,TGTGCCAGCAGCGTAGCTGAGGGCTGGGGAGGCGGGGAGCTGTTTTTT
TRBV5-1,once,TRBJ1-3,TRBD1,CASSVTGSGNTIYF,TGCGCCAGCAGCGTGACAGGGTCTGGAAACACCATATATTTT
TRBV7-2,-,TRBJ1-5,TRBD1,CASRGQGSDNQPQHF,TGTGCCAGCAGAGGACAGGGGTCGGACAATCAGCCCCAGCATTTT
TRBV7-2,few,TRBJ1-2,-,CASSLGGVLYGYTF,TGTGCCAGCAGCTTAGGGGGCGTCCTCTATGGCTACACCTTC
TRBV5-5,-,TRBJ1-4,-,CASNFNRVGEKLFF,TGTGCCAGCAACTTTAACAGGGTGGGTGAAAAACTGTTTTTT
TRBV6-5,-,TRBJ1-2,-,CASSYVAGFGYTF,TGTGCCAGCAGTTACGTAGCAGGGTTTGGCTACACCTTC
TRBV7-3,-,TRBJ1-6,-,CASSQGQPNSPLHF,TGTGCCAGCAGCCAAGGACAGCCTAATTCACCCCTCCACTTT
TRBV11-2,-,TRBJ2-5,-,CASSSEAGVRETQYF,TGTGCCAGCAGCTCAGAGGCAGGGGTCAGGGAGACCCAGTACTTC
TRBV29-1,-,TRBJ1-2,-,CSVEDRRERGYTF,TGCAGCGTTGAAGATCGCCGGGAAAGGGGCTACACCTTC
TRBV6-5,-,TRBJ1-5,TRBD1,CASTSQGGNQPQHF,TGTGCCAGCACCAGCCAGGGGGGCAATCAGCCCCAGCATTTT
TRBV18,-,TRBJ1-1,-,CASSFASSRENTEAFF,TGTGCCAGCTCCTTCGCCTCGAGCAGGGAGAACACTGAAGCTTTCTTT
TRBV3-1/TRBV3-2,-,TRBJ1-1,-,CASSRSPQYTEAFF,TGTGCCAGCAGCCGCTCTCCCCAGTACACTGAAGCTTTCTTT